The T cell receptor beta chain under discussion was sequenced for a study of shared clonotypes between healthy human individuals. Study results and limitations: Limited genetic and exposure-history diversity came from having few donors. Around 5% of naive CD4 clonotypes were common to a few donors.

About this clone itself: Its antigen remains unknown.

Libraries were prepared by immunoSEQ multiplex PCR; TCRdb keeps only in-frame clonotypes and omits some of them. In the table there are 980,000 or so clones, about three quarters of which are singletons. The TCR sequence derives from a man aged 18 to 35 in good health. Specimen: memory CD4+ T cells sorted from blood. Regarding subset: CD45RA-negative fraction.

CDR3 protein: CASSLTVNTEAFF. The DNA for the CDR3 is TGTGCCAGCAGCCTTACAGTGAACACTGAAGCTTTCTTT. The chain is built from TRBV7-9 and TRBJ1-1; D unclear. The CDR3 spans 13 residues. Germline V lookup: CDR1 SEHNR, CDR2 FQNEAQ (reference sequence). Trimming took off 5 bases at V and 0 bases at J, with 7 bases between the two ends.